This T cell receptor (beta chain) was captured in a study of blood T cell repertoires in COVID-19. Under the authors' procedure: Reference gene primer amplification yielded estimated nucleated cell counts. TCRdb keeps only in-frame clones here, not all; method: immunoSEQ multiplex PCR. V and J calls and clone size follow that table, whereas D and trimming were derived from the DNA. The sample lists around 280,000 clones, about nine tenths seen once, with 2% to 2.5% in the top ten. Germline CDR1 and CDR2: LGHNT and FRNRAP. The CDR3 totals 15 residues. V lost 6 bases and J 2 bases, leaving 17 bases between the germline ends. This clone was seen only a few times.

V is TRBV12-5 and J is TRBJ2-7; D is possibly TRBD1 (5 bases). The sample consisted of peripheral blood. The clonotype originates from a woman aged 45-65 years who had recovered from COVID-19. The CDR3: CASGSLTGAAYEQYF. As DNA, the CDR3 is TGTGCTAGTGGCTCACTTACAGGTGCGGCCTACGAGCAGTACTTC.